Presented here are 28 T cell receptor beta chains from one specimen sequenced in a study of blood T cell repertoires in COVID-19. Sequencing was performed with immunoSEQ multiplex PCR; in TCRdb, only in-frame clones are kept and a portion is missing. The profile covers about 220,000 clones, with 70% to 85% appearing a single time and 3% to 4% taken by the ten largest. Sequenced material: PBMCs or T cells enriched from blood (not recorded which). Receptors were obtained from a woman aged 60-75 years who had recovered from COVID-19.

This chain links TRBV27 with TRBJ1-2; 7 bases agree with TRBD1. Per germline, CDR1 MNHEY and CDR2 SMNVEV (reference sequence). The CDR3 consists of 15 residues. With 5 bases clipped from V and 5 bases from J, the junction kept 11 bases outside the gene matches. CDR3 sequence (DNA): TGTGCCAGCAGTCCAACGGACAGGTTATATTATGGCTACACCTTC. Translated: CASSPTDRLYYGYTF.

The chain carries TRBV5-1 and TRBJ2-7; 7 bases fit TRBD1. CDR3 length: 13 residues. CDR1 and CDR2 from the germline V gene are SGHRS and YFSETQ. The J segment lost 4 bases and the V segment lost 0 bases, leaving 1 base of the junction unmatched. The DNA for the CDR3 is TGCGCCAGCAGCTTGGCCAGGGGGTACGAGCAGTACTTC. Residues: CASSLARGYEQYF.

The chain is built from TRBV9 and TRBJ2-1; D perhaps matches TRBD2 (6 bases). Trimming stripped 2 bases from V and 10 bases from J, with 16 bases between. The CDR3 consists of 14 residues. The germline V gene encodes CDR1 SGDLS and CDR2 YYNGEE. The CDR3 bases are TGTGCCAGCAGCGTGGGACTCTATCGAATAGAGCAGTTCTTC. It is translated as CASSVGLYRIEQFF.

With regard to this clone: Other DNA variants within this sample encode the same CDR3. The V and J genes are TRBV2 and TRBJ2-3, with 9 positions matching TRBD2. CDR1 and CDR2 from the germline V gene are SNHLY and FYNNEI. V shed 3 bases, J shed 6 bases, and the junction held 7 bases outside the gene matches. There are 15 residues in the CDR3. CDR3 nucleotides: TGTGCCAGCAGTGAGGAGCGGGGGGCAGGGGATACGCAGTATTTT. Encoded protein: CASSEERGAGDTQYF.

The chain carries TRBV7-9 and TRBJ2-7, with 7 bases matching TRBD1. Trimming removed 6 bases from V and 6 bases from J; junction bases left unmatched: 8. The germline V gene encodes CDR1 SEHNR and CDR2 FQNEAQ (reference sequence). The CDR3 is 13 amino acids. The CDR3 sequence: CASSDRARGEQYF. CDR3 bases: TGTGCCAGCAGTGACAGGGCAAGGGGCGAGCAGTACTTC.

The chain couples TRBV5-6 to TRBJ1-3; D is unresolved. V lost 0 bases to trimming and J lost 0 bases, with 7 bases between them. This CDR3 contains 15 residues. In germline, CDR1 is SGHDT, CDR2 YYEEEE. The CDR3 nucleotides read TGTGCCAGCAGCTTGGGAACTCACTCTGGAAACACCATATATTTT. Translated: CASSLGTHSGNTIYF.

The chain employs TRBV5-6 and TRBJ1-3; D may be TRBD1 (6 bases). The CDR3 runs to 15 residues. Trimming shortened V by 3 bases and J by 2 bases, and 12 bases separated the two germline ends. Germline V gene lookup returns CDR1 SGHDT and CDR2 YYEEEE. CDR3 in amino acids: CASSYLQGAGNTIYF. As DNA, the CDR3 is TGTGCCAGCAGCTACTTACAGGGTGCTGGAAACACCATATATTTT.

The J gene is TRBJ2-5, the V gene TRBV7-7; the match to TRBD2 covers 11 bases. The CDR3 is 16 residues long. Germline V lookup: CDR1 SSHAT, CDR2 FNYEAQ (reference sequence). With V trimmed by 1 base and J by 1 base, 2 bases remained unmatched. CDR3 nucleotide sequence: TGTGCCAGCAGCTTAGGTCTAGCGGGGGGCCAAGAGACCCAGTACTTC. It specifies CASSLGLAGGQETQYF.

CDR3 nucleotides: TGCAGTGCTAGTGTCAGGACAGGGGTGTTAGAGACCCAGTACTTC. Its translation: CSASVRTGVLETQYF. This chain joins TRBV20-1 and TRBJ2-5; 9 bases align to TRBD1. This CDR3 comprises 15 residues. Trimming at V came to 3 bases and at J to 4 bases, leaving 9 bases not matched to a gene. The germline gives CDR1 DFQATT, CDR2 SNEGSKA (reference sequence).

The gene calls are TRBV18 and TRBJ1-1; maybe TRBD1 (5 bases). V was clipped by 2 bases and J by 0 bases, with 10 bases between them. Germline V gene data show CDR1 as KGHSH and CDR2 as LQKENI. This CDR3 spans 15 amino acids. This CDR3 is CASSPEEGLNTEAFF. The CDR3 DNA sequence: TGTGCCAGCTCACCAGAGGAGGGGTTGAACACTGAAGCTTTCTTT. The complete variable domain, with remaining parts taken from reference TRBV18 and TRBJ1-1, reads NAGVMQNPRHLVRRRGQEARLRCSPMKGHSHVYWYRQLPEEGLKFMVYLQKENIIDESGMPKERFSAEFPKEGPSILRIQQVVRGDSAAYFCASSPEEGLNTEAFFGQGTRLTVV.

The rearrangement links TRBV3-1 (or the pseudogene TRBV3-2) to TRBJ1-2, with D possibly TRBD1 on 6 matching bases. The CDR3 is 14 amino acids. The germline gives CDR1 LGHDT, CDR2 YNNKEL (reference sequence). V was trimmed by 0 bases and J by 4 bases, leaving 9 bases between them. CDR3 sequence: CASSQDRTAYGYTF. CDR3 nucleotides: TGTGCCAGCAGCCAAGACCGGACAGCCTATGGCTACACCTTC.

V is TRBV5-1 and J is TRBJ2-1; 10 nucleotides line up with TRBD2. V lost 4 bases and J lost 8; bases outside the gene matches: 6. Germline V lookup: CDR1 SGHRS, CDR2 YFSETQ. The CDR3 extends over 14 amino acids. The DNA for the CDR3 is TGCGCCAGCAGCGGAGCGGGAGGGTCCCATGAGCAGTTCTTC. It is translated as CASSGAGGSHEQFF.

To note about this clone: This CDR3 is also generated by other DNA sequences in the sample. The CDR3: CASSRTGNTEAFF. The CDR3, as DNA: TGCGCCAGCAGCCGTACAGGGAACACTGAAGCTTTCTTT. The gene calls are TRBV5-1 and TRBJ1-1; weak D call: TRBD1 (5 bases). V was clipped by 4 bases and J by 1 base, with 8 bases between them. CDR3 length: 13 residues. Germline values: CDR1 SGHRS, CDR2 YFSETQ.

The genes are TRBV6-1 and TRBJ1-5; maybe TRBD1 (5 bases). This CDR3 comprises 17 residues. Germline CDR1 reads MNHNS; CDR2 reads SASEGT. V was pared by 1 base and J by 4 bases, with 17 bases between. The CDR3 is CASSEGSAGRTNQPQHF. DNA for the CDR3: TGTGCCAGCAGTGAAGGATCCGCGGGGCGAACTAATCAGCCCCAGCATTTT.

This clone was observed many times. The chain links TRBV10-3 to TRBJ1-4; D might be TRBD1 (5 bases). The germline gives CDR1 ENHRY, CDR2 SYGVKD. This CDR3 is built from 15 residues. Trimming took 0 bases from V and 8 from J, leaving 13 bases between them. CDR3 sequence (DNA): TGTGCCATCAGTGAGTCGGGCGGGGGACGGGAAAAACTGTTTTTT. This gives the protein CAISESGGGREKLFF.

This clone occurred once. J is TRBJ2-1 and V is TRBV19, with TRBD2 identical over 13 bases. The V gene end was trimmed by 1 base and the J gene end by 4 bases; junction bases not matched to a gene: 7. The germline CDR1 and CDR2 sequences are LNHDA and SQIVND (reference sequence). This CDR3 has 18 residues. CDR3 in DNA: TGTGCCAGTAGTATAGCCGCTATACTAGCGGGGGGGTACAATGAGCAGTTCTTC. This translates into CASSIAAILAGGYNEQFF. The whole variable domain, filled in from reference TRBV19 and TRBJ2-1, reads DGGITQSPKYLFRKEGQNVTLSCEQNLNHDAMYWYRQDPGQGLRLIYYSQIVNDFQKGDIAEGYSVSREKKESFPLTVTSAQKNPTAFYLCASSIAAILAGGYNEQFFGPGTRLTVL.

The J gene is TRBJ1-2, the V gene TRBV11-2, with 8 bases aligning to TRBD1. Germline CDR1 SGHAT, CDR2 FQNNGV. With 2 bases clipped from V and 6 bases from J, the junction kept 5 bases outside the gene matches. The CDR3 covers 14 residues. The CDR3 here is CASSLSPGGDGYTF. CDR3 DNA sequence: TGTGCCAGCAGCTTAAGCCCAGGGGGCGATGGCTACACCTTC.

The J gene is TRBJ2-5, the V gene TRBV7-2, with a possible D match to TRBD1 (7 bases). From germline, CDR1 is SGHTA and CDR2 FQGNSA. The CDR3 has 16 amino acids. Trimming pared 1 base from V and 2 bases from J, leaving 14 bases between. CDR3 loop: CASSLEGGQIQETQYF. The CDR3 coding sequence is TGTGCCAGCAGCTTAGAGGGGGGACAGATTCAAGAGACCCAGTACTTC.

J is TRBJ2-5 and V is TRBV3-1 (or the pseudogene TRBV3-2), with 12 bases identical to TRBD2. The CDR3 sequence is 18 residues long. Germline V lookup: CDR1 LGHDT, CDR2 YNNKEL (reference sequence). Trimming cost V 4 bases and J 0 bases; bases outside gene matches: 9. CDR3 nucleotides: TGTGCCAGCAGCCGTACTAGCGGGGGGCCGCGGTACCAAGAGACCCAGTACTTC. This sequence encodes CASSRTSGGPRYQETQYF.

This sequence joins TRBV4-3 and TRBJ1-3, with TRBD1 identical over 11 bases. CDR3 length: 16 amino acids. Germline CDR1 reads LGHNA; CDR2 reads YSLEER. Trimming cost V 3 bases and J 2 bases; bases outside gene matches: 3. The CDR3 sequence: CASSQTGQGAGNTIYF. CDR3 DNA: TGCGCCAGCAGCCAGACGGGACAGGGGGCTGGAAACACCATATATTTT.

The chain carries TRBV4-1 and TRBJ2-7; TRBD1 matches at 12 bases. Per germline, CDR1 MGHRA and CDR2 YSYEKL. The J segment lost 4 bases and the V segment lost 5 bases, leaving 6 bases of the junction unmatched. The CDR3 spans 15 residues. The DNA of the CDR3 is TGCGCCAGCAGCGAAGGGACAGGGGGCGGGTACGAGCAGTACTTC. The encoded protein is CASSEGTGGGYEQYF.

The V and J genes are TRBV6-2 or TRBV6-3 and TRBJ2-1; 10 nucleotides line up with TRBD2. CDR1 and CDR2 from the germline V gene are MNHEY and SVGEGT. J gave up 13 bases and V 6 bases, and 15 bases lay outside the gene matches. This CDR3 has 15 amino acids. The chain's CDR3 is CASSLLAGASVNQFF. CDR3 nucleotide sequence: TGTGCCAGCAGCCTTCTAGCGGGAGCTTCTGTTAATCAGTTCTTC.

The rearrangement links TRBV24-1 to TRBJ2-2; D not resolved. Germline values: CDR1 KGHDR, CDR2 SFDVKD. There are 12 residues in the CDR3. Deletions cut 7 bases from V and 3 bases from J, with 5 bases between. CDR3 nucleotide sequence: TGTGCCACCAGCCAGTACACCGGGGAGCTGTTTTTT. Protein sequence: CATSQYTGELFF.

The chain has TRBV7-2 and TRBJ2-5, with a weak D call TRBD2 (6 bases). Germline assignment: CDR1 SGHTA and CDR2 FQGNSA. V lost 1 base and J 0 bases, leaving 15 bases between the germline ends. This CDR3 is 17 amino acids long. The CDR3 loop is CASSLGPAGPYQETQYF. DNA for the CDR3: TGTGCCAGCAGCTTAGGGCCGGCGGGACCGTACCAAGAGACCCAGTACTTC.

CDR3 amino acids: CATSDSRLPSYNEQFF. Here the CDR3 DNA reads TGTGCCACCAGTGATTCTCGGTTACCCTCCTACAATGAGCAGTTCTTC. The chain joins TRBV24-1 to TRBJ2-1; D gene ambiguous. Trimming took 2 bases from V and 0 from J, leaving 10 bases between them. Germline-derived CDR1 and CDR2 are KGHDR and SFDVKD. This CDR3 is 16 amino acids long.

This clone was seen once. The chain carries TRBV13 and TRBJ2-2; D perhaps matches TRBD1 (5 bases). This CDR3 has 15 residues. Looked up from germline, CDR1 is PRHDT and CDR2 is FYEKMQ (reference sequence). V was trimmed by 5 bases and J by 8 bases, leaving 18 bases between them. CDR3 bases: TGTGCCAGCAGCCAAGCTGACAGTAATTGGGGGGAGCTGTTTTTT. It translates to CASSQADSNWGELFF.

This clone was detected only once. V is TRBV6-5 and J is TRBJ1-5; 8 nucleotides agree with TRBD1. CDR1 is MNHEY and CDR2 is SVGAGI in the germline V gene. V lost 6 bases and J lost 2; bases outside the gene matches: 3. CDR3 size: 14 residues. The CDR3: CASRAGGGNQPQHF. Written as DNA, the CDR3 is TGTGCCAGCAGGGCAGGGGGCGGCAATCAGCCCCAGCATTTT.

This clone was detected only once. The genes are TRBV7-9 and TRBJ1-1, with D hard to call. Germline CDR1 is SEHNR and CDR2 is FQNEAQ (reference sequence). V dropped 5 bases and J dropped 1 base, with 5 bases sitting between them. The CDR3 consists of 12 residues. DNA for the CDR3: TGTGCCAGCAGCCAAAAGAACACTGAAGCTTTCTTT. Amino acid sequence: CASSQKNTEAFF.